These 20 T cell receptor beta chains were all obtained from the same sample, sequenced in a study of identical twins. Each CDR3 protein gets one entry after TCRdb re-called the 5' RACE reads with MiXCR. The sample includes 1.5 million or so distinct CDR3 sequences, less than 40% of them seen just once. The sample consisted of cord blood. These receptors were taken from a newborn girl in good health.

The chain recombines TRBV12-3 or TRBV12-4 with TRBJ2-7, with 8 nucleotides matching TRBD1. There are 13 residues in the CDR3. The V segment lost 2 bases and the J segment 6 bases; nucleotides outside the gene matches: 3. For the CDR3, the DNA is TGTGCCAGCAGTTTAACAGGGGGAACCGAGCAGTACTTC. It encodes CASSLTGGTEQYF.

This clonotype was observed a few times. The chain joins TRBV4-1 to TRBJ2-7, with TRBD2 as a possible D gene (6 bases). Germline CDR1 MGHRA, CDR2 YSYEKL. The CDR3 extends over 16 amino acids. Deletions cut 1 base from V and 4 bases from J, with 17 bases between. The DNA of the CDR3 is TGCGCCAGCAGCCAAGTCATGGACGGGAGCCTTTACGAGCAGTACTTC. Amino acids: CASSQVMDGSLYEQYF.

With regard to this clonotype: Possible read error: a much larger clone is one base away. The V call is TRBV5-5, the J call TRBJ2-5; 9 bases are shared with TRBD1. Germline-derived CDR1 and CDR2 are SGHKS and YYEKEE (reference sequence). CDR3 size: 16 residues. CDR3 bases: TGTGCCAGCAGCTGGGACAGGGTTAAGAGGGAAGAGACCCAGTGCTTC. Translated, it gives CASSWDRVKREETQCF.

This clonotype has a count of ten or more. The chain couples TRBV18 to TRBJ1-2; 9 nucleotides match TRBD1. The junction had 5 bases not matched to a gene; V was cut back by 6 bases and J by 6 bases. The CDR3 is made up of 13 amino acids. From germline, CDR1 is KGHSH and CDR2 LQKENI. The CDR3 spells CASSAGTGNGYTF. Here the CDR3 DNA reads TGTGCCAGCTCGGCCGGGACAGGGAATGGCTACACCTTC.

The chain employs TRBV20-1 and TRBJ1-1; D gene unclear. The ends were cut back, 1 base at V and 1 base at J, with 10 bases in the middle. The CDR3 loop spans 14 amino acids. The germline gives CDR1 DFQATT, CDR2 SNEGSKA (reference sequence). CDR3 residues: CSARGPSANTEAFF. The CDR3 DNA sequence: TGCAGTGCTAGAGGTCCCTCCGCGAACACTGAAGCTTTCTTT.

This clonotype was detected only a few times. This chain links TRBV29-1 with TRBJ1-4; 7 bases align to TRBD1. Germline V gene lookup returns CDR1 SQVTM and CDR2 ANQGSEA. V lost 1 base, J lost 4 bases, and 6 bases stayed unmatched. CDR3 length equals 15 residues. CDR3 nucleotides: TGCAGCGTTGAAGGAGGGGGCGTAGGTAATGAAAAACTGTTTTTT. Protein sequence: CSVEGGGVGNEKLFF.

There are many counts of this clonotype. The genes are TRBV5-8 and TRBJ2-1; TRBD2 matches 11 bases. The CDR3 totals 15 residues. CDR1 and CDR2 from the germline V gene are SGHTS and YDEGEE. V lost 4 bases, J lost 2 bases, and 2 bases stayed unmatched. The CDR3 DNA is TGTGCCAGCAGCGCGGGACTAGCGGCCTACAATGAGCAGTTCTTC. Encoded protein: CASSAGLAAYNEQFF.

The rearrangement links TRBV20-1 to TRBJ2-3; D gene ambiguous. V lost 3 bases and J lost 4, with 8 bases in between. The CDR3 length is 12 residues. The germline CDR1 and CDR2 sequences are DFQATT and SNEGSKA (reference sequence). DNA for the CDR3: TGCAGTGCTAGGAACACGCCAGATACGCAGTATTTT. This codes for CSARNTPDTQYF.

This chain uses TRBV20-1 with TRBJ1-5; D is undetermined. This CDR3 comprises 15 residues. Per germline, CDR1 DFQATT and CDR2 SNEGSKA (reference sequence). The V end was cut by 0 bases, the J end by 2 bases, with 11 bases between. Written as DNA, the CDR3 is TGCAGTGCTAGAGATTTTGGGTTGGGCAATCAGCCCCAGCATTTT. It is translated as CSARDFGLGNQPQHF.

The V and J genes are TRBV6-1 and TRBJ2-5; 7 nucleotides line up with TRBD2. The junction had 11 bases not matched to a gene; V was cut back by 3 bases and J by 4 bases. From germline, CDR1 is MNHNS and CDR2 SASEGT. The CDR3 is made up of 16 amino acids. The CDR3: CASSDIWREKGETQYF. In DNA form, the CDR3 reads TGTGCCAGCAGTGATATATGGCGGGAGAAGGGAGAGACCCAGTACTTC.

As for this clonotype: A read error is possible here, since a much larger clone lies one base away. This chain joins TRBV6-5 and TRBJ2-7, with D perhaps TRBD2 (6 bases). CDR1 is MNHEY and CDR2 is SVGAGI in the germline V gene. CDR3 size: 13 residues. The V and J ends lost 8 bases and 6 bases respectively, with 17 bases between them. CDR3 loop: CASGRHHLCEQYF. CDR3 sequence (DNA): TGTGCCAGCGGGAGGCATCATCTTTGCGAGCAGTACTTC.

This sequence joins TRBV28 and TRBJ1-4, with D perhaps TRBD1 (5 bases). This CDR3 is 13 amino acids long. Per germline, CDR1 MDHEN and CDR2 SYDVKM. V was clipped by 8 bases and J by 4 bases, with 11 bases between them. The CDR3 loop is CASADSLNEKLFF. In DNA, the CDR3 is TGTGCCAGCGCCGACAGCCTTAATGAAAAACTGTTTTTT.

V and J are TRBV12-3 or TRBV12-4 and TRBJ2-5, with 11 bases identical to TRBD2. V gave up 4 bases and J gave up 5 bases; unmatched junction bases: 3. This CDR3 is built from 14 residues. CDR3 coding DNA: TGTGCCAGCAGTTCCGCTAGCGGGAGGGAGACCCAGTACTTC. It encodes CASSSASGRETQYF.

This clonotype occurred a few times. V is TRBV10-3 and J is TRBJ1-5, with D tentatively TRBD1 (6 bases). Germline loops: CDR1 ENHRY, CDR2 SYGVKD. This CDR3 spans 16 amino acids. V was shortened by 3 bases and J by 6 bases, with 18 bases between the two germline ends. Written as DNA, the CDR3 is TGTGCCATCAGTGATTCTGCCGGGGGCGTAAGTCAGCCCCAGCATTTT. Translation gives CAISDSAGGVSQPQHF.

The gene calls are TRBV6-5 and TRBJ2-3, with TRBD2 matching over 12 bases. The CDR3 consists of 16 residues. CDR1 is MNHEY, CDR2 SVGAGI, per germline. Unmatched junction bases numbered 5, after V lost 3 bases and J lost 4 bases. The CDR3, as DNA: TGTGCCAGCAGTTATGGGCGACTAGCGGGAGCAGATACGCAGTATTTT. It specifies CASSYGRLAGADTQYF.

V and J are TRBV2 and TRBJ2-1; TRBD2 matches 10 bases. The CDR3 has 20 amino acids. V shed 4 bases, J shed 4 bases, and the junction held 19 bases outside the gene matches. Per the germline V gene, CDR1 is SNHLY and CDR2 is FYNNEI. The CDR3 DNA reads as TGTGCCAGCAGTGGGTCCGGGACAGTGGTACTAGCGGGACTTTACAATGAGCAGTTCTTC. This translates into CASSGSGTVVLAGLYNEQFF.

The V call is TRBV6-6, the J call TRBJ1-4; D gene ambiguous. The CDR3 totals 16 residues. Germline CDR1 is MNHNY and CDR2 is SVGAGI (reference sequence). V was cut by 2 bases and J by 7 bases, with 17 bases left in between. The CDR3 bases are TGTGCCAGCAGTTACACCGGAAGGAGGGATTTTGAAAAACTGTTTTTT. This translates into CASSYTGRRDFEKLFF.

This clonotype was counted a few times. The chain carries TRBV20-1 and TRBJ1-6, with D possibly matching TRBD1 (6 bases). Germline CDR1 is DFQATT and CDR2 is SNEGSKA (reference sequence). The CDR3 loop spans 15 amino acids. V was shortened by 5 bases and J by 3 bases, with 14 bases between the two germline ends. CDR3: CSAPPRDIYNSPLHF. The CDR3 nucleotides read TGCAGTGCTCCCCCCCGGGACATCTATAATTCACCCCTCCACTTT.

The chain joins TRBV10-3 to TRBJ2-1, with a possible D match to TRBD1 (6 bases). This CDR3 is 12 amino acids long. The ends were cut back, 0 bases at V and 9 bases at J, with 6 bases in the middle. Germline V lookup: CDR1 ENHRY, CDR2 SYGVKD. Here the CDR3 DNA reads TGTGCCATCAGTGAGTCGGGGGCTGAGCAGTTCTTC. Translating it yields CAISESGAEQFF.

The rearrangement joins TRBV4-2 to TRBJ2-4; a possible D gene is TRBD1 (5 bases). Looked up from germline, CDR1 is LGHNA and CDR2 is YNFKEQ. Deletions cut 0 bases from V and 8 bases from J, with 14 bases between. CDR3 length equals 15 residues. The CDR3 DNA is TGTGCCAGCAGCCAAGAGAGTAGGGGCAGGCACATTCAGTACTTC. The encoded protein is CASSQESRGRHIQYF.